This paragraph reports one TCR beta chain. The antigen is not known. The V end lost 0 bases, the J end lost 2 bases, and 6 bases lay between the germline ends. The CDR3 sequence is 14 residues long. The germline gives CDR1 SGHDT, CDR2 YYEEEE. The entry originates in a study of blood T cell dynamics during melanoma immunotherapy. The wider study: Patients with metastatic melanoma got pembrolizumab or nivolumab-ipilimumab as first-line care. Study-wide results and limits: The study could not tell melanoma-specific clones from general immune activation.

Each bulk PBMC sample had roughly 400 ng DNA loaded. Generated by immunoSEQ multiplex PCR, the TCRdb table keeps only in-frame clones and is missing some. The repertoire holds about 28,000 clones, approximately 83% seen once, with about a tenth in the top ten. Time point: week 3, after first cycle of checkpoint inhibitor. Apart from a couple of fast progressors, RECIST 1.1 response was judged 12 weeks post-infusion. The sample here was blood, taken from a patient treated with checkpoint blockade. The TCR was taken from a human donor with melanoma. This sequence joins TRBV5-6 and TRBJ2-1; unclear D gene. The CDR3 DNA reads TGTGCCAGCAGCTTGGGACCTACCTACAATGAGCAGTTCTTC. Translating gives CASSLGPTYNEQFF.